The entry below describes one TCR beta chain. Repertoires were generated with immunoSEQ multiplex PCR, while TCRdb's copy carries only in-frame clones and drops some. The sample lists about 150,000 clones, 80% occurring once. This sample is part of a study of blood T cell repertoires in COVID-19. The length of the CDR3 is 15 residues. Per germline, CDR1 SGHRS and CDR2 YFSETQ. V lost 1 base and J lost 4, with 15 bases in between. The sequenced material came from peripheral blood. This chain joins TRBV5-1 and TRBJ2-7; a weak D match, TRBD1 (5 bases). This TCR was sampled from a man aged 55 to 70 with acute or convalescent COVID-19. The CDR3 DNA reads TGCGCCAGCAGCTTGTCCATGGCAGGGTGGTACGAGCAGTACTTC. It specifies CASSLSMAGWYEQYF.